The following is a T cell receptor (beta chain) sequence with its context. This CDR3 is built from 14 residues. Trimming took off 5 bases at V and 1 base at J, with 9 bases between the two ends. Per germline, CDR1 MDHEN and CDR2 SYDVKM. Authors' data handling: Amplification of reference gene primers was used by the study to estimate nucleated cell counts. The assay was immunoSEQ multiplex PCR, and TCRdb's table has in-frame clones only and misses some. The V and J calls and clone size come from that table; D and trimming were worked out from the DNA. The sample gives about 73,000 clones, 90% of which show up once; about a sixth is in the top ten. This sample is part of a study of blood T cell repertoires in COVID-19. Study as a whole: Researchers got acute and convalescent COVID-19 samples from the United States, Italy and Spain. PBMCs, B-cell-depleted T cells, or T cells provided the cDNA or gDNA that made up the material.

The chain combines TRBV28 with TRBJ1-5; the D is unclear. This sequence was found in a woman of 80 years or more with active or convalescent COVID-19. The sample was peripheral blood. CDR3 nucleotide sequence: TGTGCCAGCAGTCCCCTTTTGAGCAATCAGCCCCAGCATTTT. This gives the protein CASSPLLSNQPQHF. Complete variable domain (other parts from reference TRBV28 and TRBJ1-5): DVKVTQSSRYLVKRTGEKVFLECVQDMDHENMFWYRQDPGLGLRLIYFSYDVKMKEKGDIPEGYSVSREKKERFSLILESASTNQTSMYLCASSPLLSNQPQHFGDGTRLSIL.